The present T cell receptor (beta chain) was sequenced within a study of cytomegalovirus exposure and HLA in healthy donors (TCRdb year 2017). With respect to the entire study: According to an earlier analysis of around 600 of the donors, 200 million or so T cells yielded 120 million or so unique TCR beta sequences and 276 Gb of sequence data. HLA typing included class I and class II loci at four-digit resolution. In a later genetic analysis, genome-wide SNP genotypes for about 55% of the 666 donors were used, and that subset was treated as a discovery cohort. Roughly 5 DR-DQ haplotypes were handled as single units for association and clustering, since linkage in the cohort was strong. Of the 398 genotyped donors, around 81% fell in the genetic ancestry cluster associated with self-reported Caucasian donors. The study aimed to test whether cataloging public T cell receptors could reveal signatures of past pathogen exposure. Along with the approximately 650-subject first cohort, a separate validation cohort of some 130 different subjects was used. An early release covering roughly 640 HLA-typed donors comprised 300 to 350 gigabases of sequencing data and tens of millions of unique TCR sequences. An earlier analysis of around 540 of the donors applied high-throughput TCR beta sequencing to assess whether each TCR beta V gene segment acted as functional or pseudogenic. Donor age, sex, ethnicity and CMV serostatus were compiled together with the repertoire data. To predict cytomegalovirus infection status, the study combined high-throughput TCR immunosequencing, statistical association of individual TCRs with disease status, and machine learning. The T cell repertoires of several hundred subjects were profiled by immunosequencing and related to cytomegalovirus serostatus. A later analysis re-analyzed previously published TCR beta repertoires from 650 to 800 donors and added high-resolution HLA genotyping to study TCR occurrence patterns. The later analysis used no new phenotypic data to find candidate immune exposures, relying instead on TCR beta sequences and their occurrence across donors. Every repertoire in the discovery cohort had been generated on one and the same sequencing platform. Among 350 to 400 genotyped donors of the cohort, an average of approximately 240,000 unique TCR beta nucleotide sequences were sequenced per donor, around 20% of them non-productive. The number of typed donors differed by locus: 629-630 for A, B, C, DRB1 and DQB1; approximately 540 for DQA1; 600 to 610 for DPA1; and roughly 450 for DPB1.

The cohort was made up of approximately 700 healthy bone marrow donors. All cohort members were sampled while nominally healthy, although unrecorded immune exposures were likely present. The donor tested CMV seronegative, placing the donor among the 350 or so seronegative members of the cohort. Every donor gave a peripheral blood sample, and the peripheral blood mononuclear cells from that sample were used for TCR beta sequencing. The Qiagen DNeasy Blood Extraction Kit was used to extract genomic DNA from the blood cell samples. The CDR3 contains 13 residues, cysteine and phenylalanine counted. Only the CDR3 DNA is retained, 39 bases long and in frame from the first base. CDR1 and CDR2 are read off the germline V gene (reference sequence) as SEHNR and FQNEAQ. A distance of 6 bases separates the germline ends of V and J, which lose 2 bases and 4 bases respectively. Summary of the overall study and its limitations: In an earlier analysis of some 500 of the donors, most TCR beta V segments appeared in productive rearrangements about 90% or about 30% of the time, broadly matching IMGT annotations. HLA typing was unavailable for some donors at each locus, so association tests used only the typed subset. In a later analysis, TCR association rates were found to vary across HLA loci, with the most associated TCRs seen for DRB1 alleles and the fewest for HLA-C alleles. According to a later analysis, parvovirus B19, influenza, CMV and Epstein-Barr virus appeared linked to several top co-occurrence clusters. Assigning TCR associations to individual alleles was difficult when HLA alleles, especially DR and DQ, strongly co-occurred. According to a later analysis, most CMV-associated TCR beta chains appeared to be HLA-restricted, and the HLA associations seemed to be driven largely by CMV exposure. In a later analysis, HLA-associated TCR beta chains showed more clonal expansion and lower generation probabilities than non-associated chains that were equally common. The sequencing pipeline was judged likely to have produced a cluster of highly shared sequence variants as a technical artifact. For the cohort, immune exposure information was limited to CMV serostatus. The 87-base-pair reads could not distinguish some IMGT-functional V segments, including TRBV6-2 and TRBV6-3, so those segments were excluded. While some public TCRs were present in many individuals, most TCR sequences turned up only very rarely across donors. The authors suggested that the approach could potentially be extended to other disease states and immunological phenotypes. Correlated functional status among segregating V segments might reflect linkage disequilibrium, but an unknown experimental factor could not be ruled out. V-gene and J-gene trimming of TCR beta chains was associated with a missense DCLRE1C variant in a later genetic analysis, and the association was replicated in an independent cohort. Sequencing depth was assumed to be roughly uniform across donors in the presence/absence analyses, though that assumption may not hold. The study listed approximately 150 TCR beta chains as associated with cytomegalovirus. Compared with the roughly 710-donor mean, donors in an Asian-associated ancestry cluster had fewer N-insertions in productive TCRs, according to a later genetic analysis. A further reported finding was that TCR beta sequences accurately predicted the HLA-A and HLA-B alleles for most subjects in the first cohort. Specific HLA alleles were associated with 15,000 to 20,000 TCR beta sequences at a false discovery rate of 0.05 in a later analysis. The earlier analysis of about 600 of the donors excluded roughly 17 rarely observed V segments, including chromosome 9 orphons, because counts were too low. In vitro tests confirmed that a few of the cytomegalovirus-associated TCR beta chains recognize cytomegalovirus antigens. In this cohort, only TCR beta chains were sequenced, and detectable features were limited by the absence of alpha or paired-chain data. The classifier was reported to diagnose cytomegalovirus status with high specificity and sensitivity in both the original and validation cohorts.

The library was generated by the immunoSEQ multiplex PCR assay. The multiplex PCR relied on a mix of 60 forward primers for TCR Vbeta segments and 13 reverse primers for TCR Jbeta segments. The CDR3 region of rearranged TCR beta genes was amplified from genomic DNA with a multiplex PCR assay. The amplified TCR beta libraries were sequenced on the Illumina HiSeq System as 87-base-pair reads. The authors processed their data as follows. A later analysis counted about 76 million unique TCR beta chains across the 650 to 700 repertoires, and 9 million to 14 million of these chains were shared by at least two donors. Raw reads were error-corrected and collapsed into unique sequences with a nearest-neighbor algorithm that merged closely related sequences to remove PCR and sequencing errors. Alignment of CDR3 sequences to IMGT reference sequences was used to assign V, D and J gene segments. For a sequence to be retained, a match of at least six nucleotides was required to both a V gene segment and a J gene segment. A rearrangement was called productive if the CDR3 had no stop codons and remained in frame with V and J, and every other rearrangement was called non-productive. CDR3 was defined according to IMGT convention as the region running from the second conserved V-encoded cysteine to the conserved J-encoded phenylalanine. Sequences without an unambiguous match to a single V gene segment were excluded from the earlier analysis of 500 to 700 of the donors. An earlier analysis of around 600 of the donors classified V segments as functional when productive rearrangements were above 56.7% and as segregating when the standard deviation between donors was above 5%. To diagnose cytomegalovirus status from the catalog of TCR beta chain sequences, a statistical classification framework was built. In a later analysis, V and J genes were assigned by comparing TCR nucleotide sequences against IMGT/GENE-DB human TR gene sequences. Using the TCRdist pipeline, a later analysis assigned CDR3 sequences along with most-parsimonious VDJ recombination scenarios. In a later analysis, each TCR beta chain was defined by its CDR3 amino acid sequence together with its V-gene family, and reads without a unique V-gene family were excluded. A later analysis removed over 500 highly shared, low-generation-probability nucleotide sequences to deal with suspected cross-contamination and a sequencing artifact. In a later analysis, a clonal expansion index for each public chain was calculated from normalized within-repertoire ranks of inferred template counts. In a later analysis, generation probabilities were computed using a VDJ recombination model fitted to out-of-frame rearrangements, and the results were checked against IGoR. In a later analysis, TCR-TCR, TCR-HLA and TCR-CMV co-occurrence was scored with hypergeometric tests, and a repertoire-size bias correction was applied to TCR pairs. To estimate false discovery rates, a later analysis permuted the HLA or CMV assignments 20 times. In a later analysis, co-occurring TCRs were grouped using DBSCAN, and TCRdist sequence similarity was added for clustering within HLA-allele-positive subsets. Co-occurrence clustering excluded repertoires with fewer than 30,000 or more than 120,000 public chains, plus five with anomalous nucleotide sharing. Drawn from immuneACCESS, this table holds only the in-frame rearrangements with V and J called that TCRdb kept. Clones are partly lost; checked studies trace under half to an unresolved V gene and leave the rest unexplained. Clone size and the V and J calls come from that table; the DNA yielded D and trimming. Recorded for this sample are around 100,000 clones; less than 75% of them occurred a single time. The ten biggest clones cover 2.1% of the sample.

Concerning this clone: Its antigen is currently not known. No much larger clone exists at a distance of one base, and base qualities are not known.

The sequence links TRBV7-9 to TRBJ1-5, with the D gene not confidently named. Material: PBMCs. The source is a man younger than 45 in good health and CMV-seronegative. For the CDR3, the sequence is CASSLSRNQPQHF. The DNA reads TGTGCCAGCAGCTTAAGTCGGAATCAGCCCCAGCATTTT. The reference TRBV7-9 and TRBJ1-5 proteins fill in what lies around the CDR3, so the full variable domain reads DTGVSQNPRHKITKRGQNVTFRCDPISEHNRLYWYRQTLGQGPEFLTYFQNEAQLEKSRLLSDRFSAERPKGSFSTLEIQRTEQGDSAMYLCASSLSRNQPQHFGDGTRLSIL.